In its sample, the clone carrying this T cell receptor (beta chain) was seen many times. The antigen is not known. This specimen comes from a study of T cell repertoires in cytomegalovirus infection. Study overall: Public TCR beta signatures were indicative of both CMV infection and a matching HLA type. Broader study findings: Carriers of CMV and the relevant HLA type were discriminated by public TCR beta frequency.

This CDR3 spans 15 amino acids. The V gene lost 3 bases and the J gene lost 6 bases, with 16 bases spanning the gap. Germline V gene sequence: CDR1 MDHEN, CDR2 SYDVKM. TCRdb recomputed calls from the reads with MiXCR, one row per CDR3 protein. Of fewer than 700,000 distinct CDR3 sequences listed, 20% to 25% were seen once; the top ten hold under 8.5%. The chain combines TRBV28 with TRBJ2-3, with D possibly TRBD1 on 5 matching bases. The material sequenced was CD8+ T cells from PBMCs. The clonotype comes from a human donor in good health (CMV status not recorded). Some clones in this sample may be carry-over from other donors' samples. The CDR3 sequence is CASSFGAVRHDTQYF. The CDR3 nucleotides are TGTGCCAGCAGTTTTGGGGCAGTACGTCATGATACGCAGTATTTT.